Presented here are 14 T cell receptor beta chains from one specimen sequenced in a study of blood T cells in healthy people across ages. Alongside a J-beta primer mix, a sample-barcoded 5' primer served in a second PCR lasting roughly 6 to 11 cycles. TCRdb passed the 5' RACE reads through MiXCR, listing each CDR3 protein once. Seen here are around 1,800,000 distinct CDR3 sequences, around 42% observed once, and the top ten hold under 25%. Source material: blood. The origin of the receptors is a human donor in good health.

This rearrangement joins TRBV20-1 to TRBJ2-5; 9 bases match TRBD2. Looked up from germline, CDR1 is DFQATT and CDR2 is SNEGSKA (reference sequence). The CDR3 runs 17 residues. The CDR3 sequence: CSARKGLARGGQETQYF. The CDR3 nucleotides are TGCAGCGCCCGAAAAGGTCTTGCGCGGGGGGGCCAAGAGACCCAGTACTTC.

The chain joins TRBV13 to TRBJ2-7; weak D call: TRBD2 (6 bases). Germline assignment: CDR1 PRHDT and CDR2 FYEKMQ (reference sequence). CDR3 length equals 14 residues. V was trimmed by 4 bases and J by 5 bases, leaving 15 bases between them. CDR3 in amino acids: CASSSRLVLHEQYF. The CDR3 nucleotides read TGTGCCAGCAGCTCACGACTAGTACTTCACGAGCAGTACTTC.

This clonotype was observed many times. The CDR3 DNA sequence: TGCAGTGCTAGAACCGACAGCTGGAACTATGGCTACACCTTC. The encoded protein is CSARTDSWNYGYTF. The J gene is TRBJ1-2, the V gene TRBV20-1, with D maybe TRBD1 (5 bases). V was shortened by 2 bases and J by 2 bases, with 12 bases between the two germline ends. The CDR3 is made up of 14 amino acids. The germline gives CDR1 DFQATT, CDR2 SNEGSKA (reference sequence).

The rearrangement uses TRBV5-1 and TRBJ1-5, with 7 bases matching TRBD1. The CDR3 is made up of 14 amino acids. The trim removed 1 base at V and 5 bases at J, leaving 3 bases unmatched. CDR1 is SGHRS and CDR2 is YFSETQ in the germline V gene. The CDR3 loop reads CASSLTGADQPQHF. In nucleotides, the CDR3 is TGCGCCAGCAGCTTGACAGGGGCTGATCAGCCCCAGCATTTT.

This clonotype was seen repeatedly, ten times or more. The genes are TRBV27 and TRBJ1-2, with D perhaps TRBD1 (6 bases). The CDR3 runs 14 residues. V lost 3 bases, J lost 0 bases, and 8 bases lay in between. Germline assignment: CDR1 MNHEY and CDR2 SMNVEV (reference sequence). CDR3 bases: TGTGCCAGCAGTTTGGCAGGGGCTAACTATGGCTACACCTTC. It is translated as CASSLAGANYGYTF.

This clonotype was counted between two and nine times. This chain joins TRBV6-4 and TRBJ2-3, with a possible D match to TRBD2 (6 bases). The germline V and J ends were trimmed by 4 bases and 5 bases, with 16 bases remaining between them. From germline, CDR1 is MRHNA and CDR2 SNTAGT. The CDR3 length is 15 residues. CDR3 sequence reads: CASSVGGAGGDTQYF. Here the CDR3 DNA reads TGTGCCAGCAGTGTAGGTGGGGCCGGGGGAGATACGCAGTATTTT.

The gene calls are TRBV5-1 and TRBJ2-7; perhaps D is TRBD1 or TRBD2 (5 bases each). This CDR3 region has 15 residues. Between the trimmed V and J ends, which lost 5 bases and 0 bases, there was a span of 15 bases. From germline, CDR1 is SGHRS and CDR2 YFSETQ. CDR3 amino acids: CASRPSEGFSYEQYF. The CDR3 bases are TGCGCCAGCAGACCCAGTGAGGGGTTCTCCTACGAGCAGTACTTC.

This clonotype has a handful of counts. The chain joins TRBV6-1 to TRBJ2-1; 7 bases are shared with TRBD2. This CDR3 contains 18 residues. V lost 5 bases and J lost 0; bases outside the gene matches: 13. Germline values: CDR1 MNHNS, CDR2 SASEGT. Written as DNA, the CDR3 is TGTGCCAGCAGTCTTTGGGGAGGGATAGAGAGCTCCTACAATGAGCAGTTCTTC. It encodes CASSLWGGIESSYNEQFF.

The chain has TRBV7-9 and TRBJ2-1; 8 nucleotides agree with TRBD1. CDR3 length equals 16 residues. In germline, CDR1 is SEHNR, CDR2 FQNEAQ (reference sequence). V shed 8 bases and J 3 bases; nucleotides not matched to a gene: 12. In nucleotides, the CDR3 is TGTGCCAGCGACAGGGGTATAGACTTATTCTACAATGAGCAGTTCTTC. This translates into CASDRGIDLFYNEQFF.

The CDR3 region is CASSYNTLNTEAFF. The CDR3 DNA follows: TGTGCCAGCAGTTACAACACCTTGAACACTGAAGCTTTCTTT. The chain has TRBV6-5 and TRBJ1-1; unclear D gene. CDR1 and CDR2 from the germline V gene are MNHEY and SVGAGI. Trimming stripped 2 bases from V and 0 bases from J, with 7 bases between. The CDR3 is 14 amino acids.

This clonotype has only a few counts. V gene TRBV7-9 combines with J gene TRBJ2-5; a possible D gene is TRBD2 (6 bases). The CDR3 runs 15 residues. Per germline, CDR1 SEHNR and CDR2 FQNEAQ (reference sequence). V was shortened by 1 base and J by 5 bases, with 14 bases between the two germline ends. The DNA for the CDR3 is TGTGCCAGCAGCTTAGTGCGGGGAGGAAGCGAGACCCAGTACTTC. As protein: CASSLVRGGSETQYF.

In regard to this clonotype: A much bigger clone sits one base away, suggesting this may be a read error. The CDR3 DNA reads TGTGCCAGCAGCCTACAGGAGTTGAATGGCTACACCTTC. This codes for CASSLQELNGYTF. V gene TRBV3-1 combines with J gene TRBJ1-2, with D possibly TRBD1 on 5 matching bases. This CDR3 spans 13 amino acids. V dropped 4 bases and J dropped 6 bases, with 12 bases sitting between them. Germline CDR1 and CDR2: LGHDT and YNNKEL (reference sequence).

This clonotype has just a few counts. The chain couples TRBV27 to TRBJ2-1; possible D gene TRBD1, 7 bases. Germline-derived CDR1 and CDR2 are MNHEY and SMNVEV (reference sequence). There are 15 residues in the CDR3. V was clipped by 6 bases and J by 0 bases, with 12 bases between them. CDR3 coding DNA: TGTGCCAGCAGGCGGGGACAGCACTCCTACAATGAGCAGTTCTTC. This codes for CASRRGQHSYNEQFF.

The V call is TRBV20-1, the J call TRBJ2-7, with TRBD1 matching over 7 bases. The V gene's germline CDR1 is DFQATT and CDR2 SNEGSKA (reference sequence). V shed 6 bases and J 3 bases; nucleotides not matched to a gene: 11. This CDR3 is built from 14 residues. Here the CDR3 DNA reads TGCAGTGCACAGGGATGGGACAGAGACTACGAGCAGTACTTC. Amino acid sequence: CSAQGWDRDYEQYF.